The TCR beta chain described here comes from a study of cytomegalovirus exposure and HLA in healthy donors. Study in general: HLA-typed donors contributed around 85 million unique TCRs, which were held in an early data release. Study observations and caveats: A later analysis showed HLA-associated TCR beta chains outstripping equally common others in clonal expansion. Exclusion applied to some V segments, including TRBV6-2 and TRBV6-3, as they were indistinguishable.

Germline lookup yields CDR1 SEHNR and CDR2 FQNEAQ (reference sequence). The V gene end was trimmed by 5 bases and the J gene end by 4 bases; junction bases not matched to a gene: 10. The CDR3 is 16 residues long. As concerns this clone: Its antigen is currently unknown.

The PCR had 60 Vbeta and 13 Jbeta primers. Sequencing was performed with immunoSEQ multiplex PCR; in TCRdb, only in-frame clones are kept and a portion is missing. The repertoire holds roughly 110,000 clones, with 71% as singletons. The J gene is TRBJ1-1, the V gene TRBV7-9, with TRBD1 identical over 10 bases. The receptor was isolated from a female donor in good health and CMV-seronegative. The source material was PBMCs. CDR3 in amino acids: CASSGPRTGGVTEAFF. In nucleotides, the CDR3 is TGTGCCAGCAGCGGCCCCCGGACAGGGGGAGTCACTGAAGCTTTCTTT.